What follows are 22 T cell receptor beta chains derived from one specimen sequenced in a study of blood T cell repertoires in COVID-19. Generated by immunoSEQ multiplex PCR, the TCRdb table keeps only in-frame clones and is missing some. The sample yields some 230,000 clones, 70% to 90% seen once. The sample comprised peripheral blood. Receptors were obtained from a woman in her 50s with COVID-19, enrolled during active disease.

The V gene is TRBV19, the J gene TRBJ2-3, with 8 bases that match TRBD2. The CDR3 consists of 17 residues. The germline V gene encodes CDR1 LNHDA and CDR2 SQIVND (reference sequence). The J segment lost 2 bases and the V segment lost 0 bases, leaving 7 bases of the junction unmatched. CDR3 region: CASSIDPAGVSTDTQYF. CDR3 sequence (DNA): TGTGCCAGTAGTATAGATCCAGCGGGGGTATCCACAGATACGCAGTATTTT. The full variable domain, in which reference TRBV19 and TRBJ2-3 provide the parts outside the CDR3, is DGGITQSPKYLFRKEGQNVTLSCEQNLNHDAMYWYRQDPGQGLRLIYYSQIVNDFQKGDIAEGYSVSREKKESFPLTVTSAQKNPTAFYLCASSIDPAGVSTDTQYFGPGTRLTVL.

This chain links TRBV12-3 or TRBV12-4 with TRBJ1-1; D is uncertain. Trimming took off 5 bases at V and 10 bases at J, with 14 bases between the two ends. The CDR3 runs to 12 residues. CDR3 nucleotides: TGTGCCAGCAGTCCCCGGAGCTCGGGAGCTTTCTTT. Translating it yields CASSPRSSGAFF.

The chain couples TRBV14 to TRBJ2-3, with 8 bases aligning to TRBD2. The ends lost 6 bases at V and 5 bases at J; junction bases unmatched: 10. CDR1 SGHDN and CDR2 FVKESK come from the germline V gene. The CDR3 is 15 amino acids. The CDR3, as DNA: TGTGCCAGCAGGCCTACCGGGGGGGCCGGAGATACGCAGTATTTT. Translated: CASRPTGGAGDTQYF.

This clone is medium-sized (0.01 to 0.1%). The J gene is TRBJ2-2, the V gene TRBV30; the D gene is possibly TRBD1 (7 bases). The CDR3 covers 14 residues. Germline assignment: CDR1 GTSNPN and CDR2 SVGIG (reference sequence). V dropped 7 bases and J dropped 6 bases, with 18 bases sitting between them. The DNA of the CDR3 is TGTGCCTCCCGGGGCCAGGGGGGTTCCGGGGAGCTGTTTTTT. Translating it yields CASRGQGGSGELFF.

J is TRBJ1-5 and V is TRBV11-2; D is uncertain. Germline values: CDR1 SGHAT, CDR2 FQNNGV. The CDR3 length is 15 residues. V was clipped by 1 base and J by 3 bases, with 10 bases between them. The CDR3 loop is CASSLVGGNNQPQHF. In DNA form, the CDR3 reads TGTGCCAGCAGCTTAGTGGGAGGGAACAATCAGCCCCAGCATTTT.

CDR3 sequence reads: CSGGVDRDGYTF. The CDR3 DNA reads TGCAGCGGGGGGGTCGACAGGGATGGCTACACCTTC. This chain links TRBV29-1 with TRBJ1-2, with 7 positions matching TRBD1. Per germline, CDR1 SQVTM and CDR2 ANQGSEA. The CDR3 totals 12 residues. The junction had 8 bases not matched to a gene; V was cut back by 7 bases and J by 6 bases.

This chain connects TRBV19 to TRBJ2-1, with TRBD2 matching 10 bases. The CDR3 length is 15 residues. Germline V gene data show CDR1 as LNHDA and CDR2 as SQIVND (reference sequence). J gave up 6 bases and V 5 bases, and 7 bases lay outside the gene matches. The CDR3 loop reads CASSSVAGGPNEQFF. The CDR3 region has the DNA TGTGCCAGTAGTTCTGTAGCGGGGGGCCCCAATGAGCAGTTCTTC. The entire variable domain, with the rest obtained from reference TRBV19 and TRBJ2-1, is as follows: DGGITQSPKYLFRKEGQNVTLSCEQNLNHDAMYWYRQDPGQGLRLIYYSQIVNDFQKGDIAEGYSVSREKKESFPLTVTSAQKNPTAFYLCASSSVAGGPNEQFFGPGTRLTVL.

The count of this clone is one. The chain couples TRBV5-8 to TRBJ2-7; possible D gene TRBD1, 5 bases. Trimming left V 1 base short and J 5 bases short, with 13 bases between. Germline CDR1 and CDR2: SGHTS and YDEGEE. CDR3 length: 14 amino acids. This CDR3 is CASSLLGSGNEQYF. Written as DNA, the CDR3 is TGTGCCAGCAGCTTGTTGGGGTCAGGGAACGAGCAGTACTTC.

This chain links TRBV9 with TRBJ2-1, with 7 bases matching TRBD1. Germline loops: CDR1 SGDLS, CDR2 YYNGEE. The CDR3 runs to 15 residues. Trimming removed 0 bases from V and 2 bases from J; junction bases left unmatched: 2. For the CDR3, the DNA is TGTGCCAGCAGCGTAGCTAGGGGGCCCTACAATGAGCAGTTCTTC. It codes for CASSVARGPYNEQFF.

V is TRBV6-5 and J is TRBJ1-1; D remains ambiguous. Germline V gene data show CDR1 as MNHEY and CDR2 as SVGAGI. This CDR3 comprises 13 residues. The V end lost 4 bases, the J end lost 6 bases, and 12 bases lay between the germline ends. DNA of the CDR3: TGTGCCAGCAGTTTCGGTCTCGACTCTGAAGCTTTCTTT. This codes for CASSFGLDSEAFF.

The V call is TRBV6-6, the J call TRBJ2-3; TRBD2 matches 8 bases. CDR3 length: 15 amino acids. Germline-derived CDR1 and CDR2 are MNHNY and SVGAGI (reference sequence). V shed 5 bases, J shed 2 bases, and the junction held 6 bases outside the gene matches. CDR3 DNA: TGTGCCAGCAGTACCCCGGGGGGGAACACAGATACGCAGTATTTT. Residues: CASSTPGGNTDTQYF.

The chain links TRBV12-5 to TRBJ1-5; unclear D gene. The germline gives CDR1 LGHNT, CDR2 FRNRAP. Between the trimmed V and J ends, which lost 3 bases and 4 bases, there was a span of 10 bases. The CDR3 is made up of 14 amino acids. The CDR3 nucleotides read TGTGCTAGTGGTTTTGGACTGAATAATCAGCCCCAGCATTTT. Its protein is CASGFGLNNQPQHF.

V and J are TRBV7-3 and TRBJ1-1; TRBD1 is a possible D gene (6 bases). V was cut by 5 bases and J by 0 bases, with 13 bases left in between. Germline V gene lookup returns CDR1 SGHTA and CDR2 FQGTGA. CDR3 length: 15 residues. The CDR3 region is CASSPYRAMNTEAFF. The CDR3 DNA reads TGTGCCAGCAGCCCATACAGGGCGATGAACACTGAAGCTTTCTTT.

The V call is TRBV12-3 or TRBV12-4, the J call TRBJ1-5, with D unresolved. Trimming took off 2 bases at V and 15 bases at J, with 14 bases between the two ends. There are 12 residues in the CDR3. The DNA for the CDR3 is TGTGCCAGCAGTTTATTTGGAGGTTGGCGGCATTTT. Amino acid sequence: CASSLFGGWRHF.

The J gene is TRBJ2-3, the V gene TRBV15; 9 bases line up with TRBD2. Germline trimming cut 0 bases from V and 0 bases from J; bases unmatched to any gene: 7. The CDR3 consists of 18 residues. CDR1 is LNHNV, CDR2 YYDKDF, per germline (reference sequence). CDR3 amino acids: CATSRDRPSGISTDTQYF. CDR3 nucleotides: TGTGCCACCAGCAGAGATAGGCCTAGCGGGATCAGCACAGATACGCAGTATTTT.

This CDR3 is CASSLDLAGAAHFTGELFF. CDR3 in DNA: TGTGCCAGCAGTCTCGACCTAGCGGGGGCCGCTCATTTCACCGGGGAGCTGTTTTTT. V gene TRBV6-6 combines with J gene TRBJ2-2; 10 nucleotides align to TRBD2. The CDR3 extends over 19 amino acids. With V trimmed by 5 bases and J by 4 bases, 16 bases remained unmatched. Germline V lookup: CDR1 MNHNY, CDR2 SVGAGI (reference sequence).

This clone was recorded once. This chain uses TRBV10-3 with TRBJ2-2, with a possible D match to TRBD2 (5 bases). The CDR3 has 14 amino acids. Trimming took 6 bases from V and 2 from J, leaving 10 bases between them. Germline values: CDR1 ENHRY, CDR2 SYGVKD. CDR3 region: CAIRSGLNTGELFF. The CDR3 bases are TGTGCCATCAGAAGCGGCCTTAACACCGGGGAGCTGTTTTTT.

This clone was seen more than once but under ten times. The gene calls are TRBV9 and TRBJ2-2; D is unclear. Looked up from germline, CDR1 is SGDLS and CDR2 is YYNGEE. V was cut by 4 bases and J by 4 bases, with 11 bases left in between. The CDR3 is 14 residues long. CDR3 in DNA: TGTGCCAGCAGCCTAATCTCGGGCACCGGGGAGCTGTTTTTT. It translates to CASSLISGTGELFF.

This clone was observed once. V is TRBV7-2 and J is TRBJ1-6, with D possibly being TRBD1 (6 bases). Trimming stripped 6 bases from V and 1 base from J, with 13 bases between. The germline V gene encodes CDR1 SGHTA and CDR2 FQGNSA. The CDR3 length is 16 residues. The CDR3 DNA follows: TGTGCCAGCAGGTACACAGGGATGTCCTATAATTCACCCCTCCACTTT. Residues: CASRYTGMSYNSPLHF.

This chain links TRBV6-6 with TRBJ2-7; the D is unclear. The CDR3 length is 12 residues. V gave up 0 bases and J gave up 7 bases, with 7 bases separating them. Germline CDR1 reads MNHNY; CDR2 reads SVGAGI (reference sequence). CDR3 DNA sequence: TGTGCCAGCAGTTACTCCCGCAGGGAGCAGTACGTC. Translation gives CASSYSRREQYV.

The V and J genes are TRBV2 and TRBJ1-2; TRBD1 matches 7 bases. V was pared by 6 bases and J by 3 bases, with 7 bases of the junction left unmatched. Germline CDR1 SNHLY, CDR2 FYNNEI. The length of the CDR3 is 14 residues. The CDR3 here is CASREQGWDYGYTF. The CDR3 DNA follows: TGTGCCAGCAGGGAACAGGGGTGGGACTATGGCTACACCTTC.

The gene calls are TRBV9 and TRBJ1-1; 8 bases line up with TRBD1. Germline loops: CDR1 SGDLS, CDR2 YYNGEE. V was clipped by 7 bases and J by 7 bases; unmatched bases: 18. The CDR3 covers 16 residues. CDR3: CASGPGTGLGDLEAFF. Here the CDR3 DNA reads TGTGCCAGCGGGCCCGGGACAGGACTTGGGGACCTTGAAGCTTTCTTT. Based on the CDR3 plus reference TRBV9 and TRBJ1-1, the full variable domain is DSGVTQTPKHLITATGQRVTLRCSPRSGDLSVYWYQQSLDQGLQFLIQYYNGEERAKGNILERFSAQQFPDLHSELNLSSLELGDSALYFCASGPGTGLGDLEAFFGQGTRLTVV.